This TCR beta chain was captured in a study of metastatic and nonmetastatic thyroid tumors. Study at large: Repertoire data that came from the blood and tumor or nodule tissue of malignant and benign thyroid patients were compared. Broader study findings: Relative to benign nodules, malignant thyroid tumors were reportedly characterized by significantly elevated TCR beta diversity in blood and tumor.

Treatment of any kind had been given to no patient before thyroid surgery. Methods used by the authors: CDR3 was compared across clinicopathological groups, and the resulting differences were used to build a distant-metastasis classifier for papillary thyroid cancer. MiXCR was used by TCRdb to re-call the PCR reads. Clone size and V and J calls follow TCRdb, not the original study. The sample has 7,500 to 9,500 clones, less than 40% seen once. CDR1 and CDR2 (germline): SNHLY, FYNNEI. V trimming: 8 bases; J trimming: 8 bases; junction bases outside the gene matches: 10. The CDR3 consists of 13 residues. In regard to this clone: What it binds is not known.

The TCR was taken from a female donor with papillary thyroid cancer or a benign thyroid nodule (not recorded which). Some clones in this sample may be carry-over from other donors' samples. This rearrangement joins TRBV2 to TRBJ1-2; 8 nucleotides agree with TRBD1. Sequencing was performed on tumor tissue. The CDR3 reads CASEDRAGGGYTF. In DNA, the CDR3 is TGTGCCAGCGAGGACAGGGCGGGCGGGGGCTACACCTTC.